This T cell receptor (beta chain) appears in the sequencing data of a study of CD8 T cells in Susac syndrome. RNA, at about 0.45 to 1 ug, was reverse transcribed with random hexamers. TCRdb fed the immunoSEQ multiplex PCR reads into MiXCR, producing one record per CDR3 protein. The data hold about 120,000 distinct CDR3 sequences, with around 94% observed a single time. On this clonotype itself: Its antigen is not identified.

Study findings and constraints: As acknowledged by the study, its TCR sequencing and HLA analysis included a relatively small number of individuals.

Germline loops: CDR1 SNHLY, CDR2 FYNNEI. The V and J ends lost 4 bases and 11 bases, in that order; junction bases with no gene match: 5. This CDR3 has 12 residues. TEMRA cells were FACS-enriched and CD8+ and CD4+ T cells negatively isolated. Sequencing used CD4+ T cells from PBMCs. The TCR sequence derives from a human donor in good health. J is TRBJ1-1 and V is TRBV2; TRBD1 aligns across 9 bases. The CDR3 here is CASSVGTGLAFF. As DNA, the CDR3 is TGTGCCAGCAGTGTTGGGACAGGGCTGGCTTTCTTT.